This T cell receptor beta chain was captured by sequencing in a study of human T cells and chemical hapten exposure. CDR3 length: 13 residues. With 8 bases removed from V and 1 base from J, the gap between germline ends came to 14 bases. Germline V lookup: CDR1 SQVTM, CDR2 ANQGSEA. As the library was built, unique molecular identifiers were attached to individual cDNA molecules. TCRdb re-called the 5' RACE reads with MiXCR, one entry per CDR3 protein. This repertoire shows 120,000 to 150,000 distinct CDR3 sequences, 4.1% found once; its top ten account for more than 1.2%. The authors extracted total RNA from unfractionated whole blood.

This chain joins TRBV29-1 and TRBJ1-1; D perhaps matches TRBD1 (5 bases). The TCR comes from a female donor in good health. The CDR3 sequence: CSIRDATNTEAFF. The CDR3 DNA reads TGCAGCATCCGGGACGCTACGAACACTGAAGCTTTCTTT.